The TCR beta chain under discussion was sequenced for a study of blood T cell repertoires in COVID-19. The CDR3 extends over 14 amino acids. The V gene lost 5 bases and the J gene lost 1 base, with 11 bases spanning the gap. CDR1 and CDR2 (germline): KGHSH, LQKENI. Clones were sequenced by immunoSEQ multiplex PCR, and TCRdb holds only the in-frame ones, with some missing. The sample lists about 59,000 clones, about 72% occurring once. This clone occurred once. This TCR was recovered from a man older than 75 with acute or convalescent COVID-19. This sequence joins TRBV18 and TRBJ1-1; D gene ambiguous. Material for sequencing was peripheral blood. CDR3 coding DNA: TGTGCCAGCTCAGGAATTGGCGGGAACACTGAAGCTTTCTTT. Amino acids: CASSGIGGNTEAFF.